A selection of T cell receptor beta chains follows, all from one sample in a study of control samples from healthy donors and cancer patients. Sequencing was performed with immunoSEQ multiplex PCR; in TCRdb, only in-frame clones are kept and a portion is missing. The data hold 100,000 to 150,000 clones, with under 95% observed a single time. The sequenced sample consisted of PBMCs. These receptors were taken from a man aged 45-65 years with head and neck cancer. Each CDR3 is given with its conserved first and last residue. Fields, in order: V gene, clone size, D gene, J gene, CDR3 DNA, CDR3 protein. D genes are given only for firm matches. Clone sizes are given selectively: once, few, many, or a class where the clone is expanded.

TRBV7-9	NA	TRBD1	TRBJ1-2	TGTGCCAGCAGCTTACCCTTCGACAGGGGAGTAAGCTATGGCTACACCTTC	CASSLPFDRGVSYGYTF
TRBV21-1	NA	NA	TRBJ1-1	TGTGCCAGCAGCACGGCTGGAACTGAAGCTTTCTTT	CASSTAGTEAFF
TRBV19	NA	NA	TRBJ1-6	TGTGCCACCCGGAAGGGGCGGACACCCCTCCACTTT	CATRKGRTPLHF
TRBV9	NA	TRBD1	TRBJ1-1	TGTGCCAGCTCCCGGACAGGGTCCGGAGCTTTCTTT	CASSRTGSGAFF
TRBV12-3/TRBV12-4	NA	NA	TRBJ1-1	TGTGCCAGCAGTTGGGGCACACACACTGAAGCTTTCTTT	CASSWGTHTEAFF
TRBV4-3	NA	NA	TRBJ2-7	TGCGCCAGCAGTCTAGGTCTTCAGGGCGAGCAGTACTTC	CASSLGLQGEQYF
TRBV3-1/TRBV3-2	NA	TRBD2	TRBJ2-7	TGTGCCAGCAGCCAAGATCTCAGCGGGGGGGCCTACGAGCAGTACTTC	CASSQDLSGGAYEQYF
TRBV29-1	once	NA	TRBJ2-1	TGCAGCGTTGAGGCTCTCAATGAGCAGTTCTTC	CSVEALNEQFF
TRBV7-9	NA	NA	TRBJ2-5	TGTGCCAGCAGTACGGGGAAATTGTCCCAAGAGACCCAGTACTTC	CASSTGKLSQETQYF
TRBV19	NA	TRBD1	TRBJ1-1	TGTGCCAGTAGTGCGGGACAGGGGGCCGGGGGGAGGAACACTGAAGCTTTCTTT	CASSAGQGAGGRNTEAFF
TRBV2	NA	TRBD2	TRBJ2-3	TGTGCCAGCGCTAGCGGGGGGGAGAGCACAGATACGCAGTATTTT	CASASGGESTDTQYF
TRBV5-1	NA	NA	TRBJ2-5	TGCGCCAGCAGCTTGGCCAGGAGAGAGACCCAGTACTTC	CASSLARRETQYF